This TCR beta chain came from a study of CD8+ T cells in alopecia areata. Indicated treatment: oral pan-JAK inhibitor, 5-10 mg twice daily. The V segment lost 7 bases and the J segment 4 bases; nucleotides outside the gene matches: 2. Germline V lookup: CDR1 SGHDT, CDR2 YYEEEE. The CDR3 runs 12 residues. Investigators isolated RNA and reverse transcribed it into cDNA to act as the sequencing template. The protocol was immunoSEQ multiplex PCR, while the TCRdb copy is restricted to in-frame clones and leaves out a portion. Of about 180,000 clones in the sample, roughly 50% were seen once. The specimen comprised CD8+ T cells sorted from blood, sampled at week 24, from a patient treated with tofacitinib. The origin of this receptor is a human donor with alopecia areata. V is TRBV5-6 and J is TRBJ2-3; 8 bases are shared with TRBD2. The CDR3 DNA follows: TGTGCCAGCCACGGGGGGGCAGATACGCAGTATTTT. As protein: CASHGGADTQYF.